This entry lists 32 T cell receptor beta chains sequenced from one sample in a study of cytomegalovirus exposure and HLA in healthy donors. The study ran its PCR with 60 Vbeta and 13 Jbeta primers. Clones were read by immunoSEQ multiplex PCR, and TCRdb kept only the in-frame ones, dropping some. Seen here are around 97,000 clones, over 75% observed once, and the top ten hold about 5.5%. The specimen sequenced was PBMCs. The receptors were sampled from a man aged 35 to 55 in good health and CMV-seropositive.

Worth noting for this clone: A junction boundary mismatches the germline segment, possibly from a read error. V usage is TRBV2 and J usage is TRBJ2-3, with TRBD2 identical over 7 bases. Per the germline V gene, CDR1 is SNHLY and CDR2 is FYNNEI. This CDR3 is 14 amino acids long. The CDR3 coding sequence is TGTGCCACCACAGGAGCGACTAGCACCGATACGCAGTATTTT. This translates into CATTGATSTDTQYF.

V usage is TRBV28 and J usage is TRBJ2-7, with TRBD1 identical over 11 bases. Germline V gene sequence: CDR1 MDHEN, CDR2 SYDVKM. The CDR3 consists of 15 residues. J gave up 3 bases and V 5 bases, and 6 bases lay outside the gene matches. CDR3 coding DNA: TGTGCCAGCAGTATCTCCGGGACAGGGGGCTACGAGCAGTACTTC. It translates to CASSISGTGGYEQYF.

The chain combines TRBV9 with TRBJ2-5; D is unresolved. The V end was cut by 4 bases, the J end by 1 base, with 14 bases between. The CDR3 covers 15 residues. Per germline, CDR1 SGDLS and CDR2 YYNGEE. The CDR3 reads CASSRGKAGQETQYF. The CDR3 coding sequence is TGTGCCAGCAGCAGAGGAAAGGCCGGCCAAGAGACCCAGTACTTC.

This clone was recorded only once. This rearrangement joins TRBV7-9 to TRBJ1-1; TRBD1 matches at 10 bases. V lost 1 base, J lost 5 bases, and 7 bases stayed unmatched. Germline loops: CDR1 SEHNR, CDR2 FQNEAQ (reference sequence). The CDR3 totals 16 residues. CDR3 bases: TGTGCCAGCAGCTTAGGAGGGACAGGGGTTAAGACTGAAGCTTTCTTT. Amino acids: CASSLGGTGVKTEAFF.

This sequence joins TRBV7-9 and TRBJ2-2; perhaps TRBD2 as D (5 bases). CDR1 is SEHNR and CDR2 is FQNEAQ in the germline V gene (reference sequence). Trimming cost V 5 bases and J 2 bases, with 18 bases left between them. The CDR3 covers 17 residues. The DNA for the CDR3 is TGTGCCAGCAGCCCGGGGATTGGTTATGGAAACACCGGGGAGCTGTTTTTT. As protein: CASSPGIGYGNTGELFF.

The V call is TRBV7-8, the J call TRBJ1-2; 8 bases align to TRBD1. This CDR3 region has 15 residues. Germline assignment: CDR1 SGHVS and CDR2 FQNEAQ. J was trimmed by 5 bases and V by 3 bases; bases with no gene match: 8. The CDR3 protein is CASSFGQGLIYGYTF. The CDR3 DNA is TGTGCCAGCAGCTTTGGACAGGGCCTGATATATGGCTACACCTTC.

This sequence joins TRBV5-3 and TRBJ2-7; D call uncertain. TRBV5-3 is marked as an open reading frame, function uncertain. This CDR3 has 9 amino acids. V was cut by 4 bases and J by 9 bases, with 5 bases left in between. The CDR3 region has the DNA TGTGCCAGAAGCCCGGGGCAGTACTTC. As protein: CARSPGQYF.

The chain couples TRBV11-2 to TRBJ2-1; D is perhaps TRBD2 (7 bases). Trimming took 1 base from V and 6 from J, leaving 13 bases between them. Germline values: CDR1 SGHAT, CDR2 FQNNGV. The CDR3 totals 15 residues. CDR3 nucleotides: TGTGCCAGCAGCTTAGGGGGGGGCCGGTCCAATGAGCAGTTCTTC. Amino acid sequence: CASSLGGGRSNEQFF.

CDR3 DNA: TGTGCCAGCAGCCCCATGCTCGGAGCCCCGAAGTACTTC. It translates to CASSPMLGAPKYF. The chain is built from TRBV7-9 and TRBJ2-7; D not resolved. This CDR3 is 13 amino acids long. Germline CDR1 is SEHNR and CDR2 is FQNEAQ (reference sequence). V lost 5 bases and J 11 bases, leaving 19 bases between the germline ends.

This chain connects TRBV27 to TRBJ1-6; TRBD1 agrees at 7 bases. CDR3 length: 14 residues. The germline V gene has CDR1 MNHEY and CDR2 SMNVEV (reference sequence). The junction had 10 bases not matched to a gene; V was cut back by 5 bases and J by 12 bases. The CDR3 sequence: CASSPPDRLEPLHF. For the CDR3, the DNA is TGTGCCAGCAGTCCGCCGGACAGGCTGGAACCCCTCCACTTT.

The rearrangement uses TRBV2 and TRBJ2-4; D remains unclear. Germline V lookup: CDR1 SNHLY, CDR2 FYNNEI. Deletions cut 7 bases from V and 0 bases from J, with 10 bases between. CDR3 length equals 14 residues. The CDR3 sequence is CASNRGLAKNIQYF. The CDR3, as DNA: TGTGCCAGCAACCGAGGCCTAGCCAAAAACATTCAGTACTTC.

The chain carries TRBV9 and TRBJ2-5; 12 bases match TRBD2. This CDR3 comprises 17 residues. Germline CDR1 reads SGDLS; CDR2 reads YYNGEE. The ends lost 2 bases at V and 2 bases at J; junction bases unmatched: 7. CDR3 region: CASSVSPGLAGQETQYF. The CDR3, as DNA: TGTGCCAGCAGCGTCTCCCCCGGACTAGCGGGGCAAGAGACCCAGTACTTC.

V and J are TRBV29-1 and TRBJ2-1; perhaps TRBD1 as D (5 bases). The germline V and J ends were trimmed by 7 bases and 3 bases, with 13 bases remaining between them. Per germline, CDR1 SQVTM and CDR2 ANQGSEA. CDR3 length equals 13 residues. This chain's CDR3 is CSAPTGRYNEQFF. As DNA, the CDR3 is TGCAGCGCCCCAACAGGACGCTACAATGAGCAGTTCTTC.

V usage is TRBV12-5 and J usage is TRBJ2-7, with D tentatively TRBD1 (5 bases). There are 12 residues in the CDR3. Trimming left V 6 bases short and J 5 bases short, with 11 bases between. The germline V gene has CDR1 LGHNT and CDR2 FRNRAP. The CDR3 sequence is CASGAGWDEQYF. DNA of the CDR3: TGTGCTAGTGGGGCAGGGTGGGACGAGCAGTACTTC.

The CDR3 region has the DNA TGTGCCAGCAGCTTAGCGGGGTCGTGGAATGAGCAGTTCTTC. It encodes CASSLAGSWNEQFF. The chain employs TRBV6-1 and TRBJ2-1, with TRBD2 identical over 8 bases. Germline assignment: CDR1 MNHNS and CDR2 SASEGT. V was pared by 6 bases and J by 7 bases, with 8 bases of the junction left unmatched. This CDR3 spans 14 amino acids.

CDR3 coding DNA: TGTGCCAGCAGTGCGTGGGCCACCCGTCAGGCAACTAATGAAAAACTGTTTTTT. Translation: CASSAWATRQATNEKLFF. The chain carries TRBV6-1 and TRBJ1-4; D unclear. V was trimmed by 4 bases and J by 0 bases, leaving 18 bases between them. Germline V gene sequence: CDR1 MNHNS, CDR2 SASEGT. CDR3 length: 18 residues.

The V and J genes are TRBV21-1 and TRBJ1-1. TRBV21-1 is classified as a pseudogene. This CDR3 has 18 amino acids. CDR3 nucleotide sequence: TGTGCCAGCAGCAAAGCGAAAGAGGGCCCGGGTAGTCGAGTGACAGCTTTCTTT. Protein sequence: CASSKAKEGPGSRVTAFF.

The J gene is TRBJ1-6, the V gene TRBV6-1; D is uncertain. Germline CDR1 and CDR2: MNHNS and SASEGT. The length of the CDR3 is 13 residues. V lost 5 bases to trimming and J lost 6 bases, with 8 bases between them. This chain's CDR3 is CASSQLANSPLHF. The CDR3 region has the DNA TGTGCCAGCAGTCAATTAGCTAATTCACCCCTCCACTTT.

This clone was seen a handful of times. The CDR3 reads CASSPLGGGGSPQHF. As DNA, the CDR3 is TGTGCCAGCAGTCCCTTAGGGGGGGGTGGATCGCCCCAGCATTTT. The chain has TRBV27 and TRBJ1-5; possible D gene TRBD1, 6 bases. This CDR3 region has 15 residues. The germline CDR1 and CDR2 sequences are MNHEY and SMNVEV (reference sequence). V lost 5 bases, J lost 9 bases, and 20 bases lay in between.

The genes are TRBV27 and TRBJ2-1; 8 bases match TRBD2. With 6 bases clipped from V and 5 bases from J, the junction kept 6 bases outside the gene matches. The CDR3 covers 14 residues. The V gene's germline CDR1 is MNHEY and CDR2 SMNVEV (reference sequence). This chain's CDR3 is CASRPGLDHNEQFF. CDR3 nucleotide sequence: TGTGCCAGCAGACCGGGACTAGATCACAATGAGCAGTTCTTC.

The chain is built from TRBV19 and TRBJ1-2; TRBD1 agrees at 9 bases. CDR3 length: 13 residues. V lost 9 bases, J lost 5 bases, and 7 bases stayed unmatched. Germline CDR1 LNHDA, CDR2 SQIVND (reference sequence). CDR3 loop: CASRGGTGYGYTF. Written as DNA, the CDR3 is TGTGCCAGCCGCGGGGGGACAGGGTATGGCTACACCTTC.

CDR3 DNA sequence: TGTGCCAGCAGCTTAGCTGGCCACGAGCAGTACTTC. It codes for CASSLAGHEQYF. The chain is built from TRBV7-6 and TRBJ2-7; D remains unclear. This CDR3 spans 12 amino acids. The germline V gene has CDR1 SGHVS and CDR2 FNYEAQ. The V and J ends lost 0 bases and 5 bases respectively, with 5 bases between them.

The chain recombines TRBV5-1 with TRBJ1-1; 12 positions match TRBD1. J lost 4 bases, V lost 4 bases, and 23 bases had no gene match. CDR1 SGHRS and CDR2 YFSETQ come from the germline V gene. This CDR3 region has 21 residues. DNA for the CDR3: TGCGCCAGCAGCCACGAGACGGTGAGTAGGGACAGGGGGCATCAGGGCACTGAAGCTTTCTTT. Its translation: CASSHETVSRDRGHQGTEAFF.

The CDR3 sequence is CASSKTEMNTEAFF. The CDR3 DNA reads as TGTGCCAGCAGCAAGACAGAGATGAACACTGAAGCTTTCTTT. The chain uses TRBV6-1 and TRBJ1-1, with a possible D match to TRBD1 (5 bases). The germline V and J ends were trimmed by 6 bases and 0 bases, with 11 bases remaining between them. CDR1 is MNHNS, CDR2 SASEGT, per germline. The CDR3 has 14 amino acids.

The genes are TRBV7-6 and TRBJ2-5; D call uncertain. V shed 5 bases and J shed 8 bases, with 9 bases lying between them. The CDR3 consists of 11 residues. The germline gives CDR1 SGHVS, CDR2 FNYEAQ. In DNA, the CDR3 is TGTGCCAGCAGCCCCGGGTTTACCCAGTACTTC. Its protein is CASSPGFTQYF.

CDR3 amino acids: CASSPVTGSEQYF. Here the CDR3 DNA reads TGTGCCAGCTCCCCTGTGACAGGGAGCGAGCAGTACTTC. The rearrangement links TRBV18 to TRBJ2-7; 7 positions agree with TRBD1. V lost 6 bases to trimming and J lost 6 bases; unmatched junction nucleotides: 8. The CDR3 runs 13 residues. The germline V gene has CDR1 KGHSH and CDR2 LQKENI. Full variable domain (remainder filled in from reference TRBV18 and TRBJ2-7): NAGVMQNPRHLVRRRGQEARLRCSPMKGHSHVYWYRQLPEEGLKFMVYLQKENIIDESGMPKERFSAEFPKEGPSILRIQQVVRGDSAAYFCASSPVTGSEQYFGPGTRLTVT.

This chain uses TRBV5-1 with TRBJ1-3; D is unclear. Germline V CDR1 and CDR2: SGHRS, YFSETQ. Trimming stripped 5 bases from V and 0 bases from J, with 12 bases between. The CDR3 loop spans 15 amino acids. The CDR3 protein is CASSPDTRSGNTIYF. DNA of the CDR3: TGCGCCAGCAGTCCAGACACGCGCTCTGGAAACACCATATATTTT.

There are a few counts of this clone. Here the CDR3 reads CASSEPGELQDEKLFF. The CDR3 DNA is TGTGCCAGTAGTGAACCAGGGGAGCTTCAAGATGAAAAACTGTTTTTT. The V and J genes are TRBV19 and TRBJ1-4; a possible D gene is TRBD1 (6 bases). This CDR3 is built from 16 residues. CDR1 and CDR2 from the germline V gene are LNHDA and SQIVND (reference sequence). Trimming removed 5 bases at V and 6 bases at J, with 19 bases between.

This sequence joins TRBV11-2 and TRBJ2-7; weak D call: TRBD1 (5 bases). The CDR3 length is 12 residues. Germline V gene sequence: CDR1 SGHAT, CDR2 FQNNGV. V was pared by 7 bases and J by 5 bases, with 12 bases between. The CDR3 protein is CASNPRADEQYF. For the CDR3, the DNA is TGTGCCAGCAACCCCAGGGCGGACGAGCAGTACTTC.

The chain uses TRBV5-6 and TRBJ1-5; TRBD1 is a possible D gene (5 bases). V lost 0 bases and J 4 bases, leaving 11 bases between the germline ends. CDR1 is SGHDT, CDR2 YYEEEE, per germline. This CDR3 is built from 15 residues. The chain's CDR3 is CASSLGRKGNQPQHF. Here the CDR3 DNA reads TGTGCCAGCAGCTTGGGCCGAAAGGGGAATCAGCCCCAGCATTTT.

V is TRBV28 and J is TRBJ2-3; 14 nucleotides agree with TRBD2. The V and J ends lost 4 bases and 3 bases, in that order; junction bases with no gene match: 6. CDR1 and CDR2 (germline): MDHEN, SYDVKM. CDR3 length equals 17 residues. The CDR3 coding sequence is TGTGCCAGCAGTTCCTCCGGACTAGCGGGAGGTACAGATACGCAGTATTTT. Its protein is CASSSSGLAGGTDTQYF.

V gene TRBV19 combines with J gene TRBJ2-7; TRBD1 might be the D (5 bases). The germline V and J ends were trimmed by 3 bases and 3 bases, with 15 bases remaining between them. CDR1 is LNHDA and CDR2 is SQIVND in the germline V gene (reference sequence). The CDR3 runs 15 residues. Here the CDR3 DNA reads TGTGCCAGTAGTATCTGGGCAGGGCAGGACTACGAGCAGTACTTC. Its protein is CASSIWAGQDYEQYF.